This T cell receptor beta chain was identified in a study of T cell repertoires in cytomegalovirus infection. Study at large: Recently identified HLA-C-restricted CMV epitopes were used, and well-studied HLA-B-restricted CMV epitopes were used as well. Indications came from public TCR beta signatures; they pointed to CMV infection and to a matching HLA type. Study outcomes and limitations: In two of eight donors, the top clonotype was HLA-C-restricted CMV-specific.

The CDR3 covers 16 residues. V was shortened by 2 bases and J by 1 base, with 14 bases between the two germline ends. Germline V gene data show CDR1 as MNHEY and CDR2 as SMNVEV (reference sequence). Concerning this clonotype itself: The target antigen is unknown.

TCRdb reanalysed the reads using MiXCR and keeps one entry per CDR3 protein. The sample has 200,000 or so distinct CDR3 sequences; 35% to 40% are singletons. The clonotype comes from a human donor in good health (CMV status not recorded). Some clones in this sample may be carry-over from other donors' samples. The chain is built from TRBV27 and TRBJ1-1; D gene uncertain. Sequences were derived from CD8+ T cells from cultured PBMCs, sampled from culture after CMV antigen stimulation. CDR3: CASSLLDGRPNTEAFF. The DNA of the CDR3 is TGTGCCAGCAGTTTACTAGACGGAAGACCGAACACTGAAGCTTTCTTT.